This passage covers 26 T cell receptor beta chains from one sample sequenced in a study of cytotoxic CD8 clonotypes in ibrutinib-treated CLL. The data were produced by immunoSEQ multiplex PCR, yet TCRdb's version contains in-frame clones alone and is incomplete. Here the sample spans over 45,000 clones, roughly three fifths being singletons. The sequenced sample was PBMCs, obtained after 24 months of ibrutinib treatment. The receptors were sampled from a human donor with chronic lymphocytic leukemia.

The J gene is TRBJ2-3, the V gene TRBV19; a possible D gene is TRBD1 (7 bases). Trimming took 4 bases from V and 4 from J, leaving 18 bases between them. From germline, CDR1 is LNHDA and CDR2 SQIVND (reference sequence). CDR3 length: 16 residues. The DNA of the CDR3 is TGTGCCAGTAGTACGACAGGGAGGAAGAGCGCAGATACGCAGTATTTT. Its protein product is CASSTTGRKSADTQYF.

The CDR3 nucleotides read TGTGCCAGCAGCTCTAGGACAGGGGAGTTATATGGCTACACCTTC. This sequence encodes CASSSRTGELYGYTF. The genes are TRBV9 and TRBJ1-2; 9 bases line up with TRBD1. The length of the CDR3 is 15 residues. Trimming cost V 4 bases and J 5 bases; bases outside gene matches: 9. Germline lookup yields CDR1 SGDLS and CDR2 YYNGEE.

This clone was seen a single time. The chain uses TRBV5-4 and TRBJ2-6; D is perhaps TRBD2 (7 bases). V shed 3 bases and J shed 4 bases, with 20 bases lying between them. Per the germline V gene, CDR1 is SGHNT and CDR2 is YYREEE (reference sequence). This CDR3 is built from 18 residues. CDR3 nucleotides: TGTGCCAGCAGCTCCGCCCGGGGGGCCAGGTCGGGGGCCAACGTCCTGACTTTC. Translation gives CASSSARGARSGANVLTF.

This clone was seen only a few times. The V call is TRBV10-3, the J call TRBJ1-3, with a tentative D call TRBD1 (5 bases). The CDR3 is made up of 17 amino acids. In germline, CDR1 is ENHRY, CDR2 SYGVKD. V lost 10 bases and J 0 bases, leaving 22 bases between the germline ends. The CDR3 sequence is CASSPITGRTSGNTIYF. The CDR3 DNA is TGTGCCAGCAGCCCAATTACAGGTCGGACCTCTGGAAACACCATATATTTT.

The chain is built from TRBV7-2 and TRBJ2-5; 12 bases align to TRBD2. The CDR3 contains 17 residues. After removal of 0 bases from V and 5 bases from J, the junction contained 7 bases not matched to a gene. CDR1 SGHTA and CDR2 FQGNSA come from the germline V gene. CDR3 sequence reads: CASSLALAGGPGETQYF. CDR3 bases: TGTGCCAGCAGCTTAGCGCTAGCGGGAGGGCCCGGGGAGACCCAGTACTTC.

This rearrangement joins TRBV7-9 to TRBJ2-1; the D is unclear. Germline lookup yields CDR1 SEHNR and CDR2 FQNEAQ (reference sequence). This CDR3 has 13 residues. The V gene lost 5 bases and the J gene lost 7 bases, with 12 bases spanning the gap. DNA for the CDR3: TGTGCCAGCAGCCTGACTCGCGGTAATGAGCAGTTCTTC. Translation: CASSLTRGNEQFF.

The rearrangement joins TRBV7-2 to TRBJ2-1, with TRBD2 as a possible D gene (6 bases). Germline V gives CDR1 SGHTA, CDR2 FQGNSA. This CDR3 is built from 15 residues. Between the trimmed V and J ends, which lost 5 bases and 2 bases, there was a span of 13 bases. The CDR3: CASSLREQTYNEQFF. In nucleotides, the CDR3 is TGTGCCAGCAGCCTACGGGAGCAGACCTACAATGAGCAGTTCTTC. Full variable domain (remainder filled in from reference TRBV7-2 and TRBJ2-1): GAGVSQSPSNKVTEKGKDVELRCDPISGHTALYWYRQSLGQGLEFLIYFQGNSAPDKSGLPSDRFSAERTGGSVSTLTIQRTQQEDSAVYLCASSLREQTYNEQFFGPGTRLTVL.

V is TRBV9 and J is TRBJ2-3, with TRBD2 matching over 7 bases. V dropped 0 bases and J dropped 2; count of bases not matched to a gene: 3. This CDR3 region has 15 residues. Germline CDR1 SGDLS, CDR2 YYNGEE. CDR3 sequence: CASSVDQRDTDTQYF. The CDR3 DNA sequence: TGTGCCAGCAGCGTAGACCAGCGGGACACAGATACGCAGTATTTT. The variable domain in full, with the rest retrieved from reference TRBV9 and TRBJ2-3, is DSGVTQTPKHLITATGQRVTLRCSPRSGDLSVYWYQQSLDQGLQFLIQYYNGEERAKGNILERFSAQQFPDLHSELNLSSLELGDSALYFCASSVDQRDTDTQYFGPGTRLTVL.

The table lists this clone with many counts. The chain carries TRBV2 and TRBJ2-7; D is undetermined. The CDR3 is made up of 11 amino acids. V gave up 11 bases and J gave up 3 bases, with 11 bases separating them. Germline lookup yields CDR1 SNHLY and CDR2 FYNNEI. CDR3 sequence (DNA): TGTGCCGGCGGCTGGGACTACGAGCAGTACTTC. It encodes CAGGWDYEQYF.

This chain joins TRBV19 and TRBJ2-5; D is ambiguous. Trimming removed 3 bases from V and 4 bases from J, with 9 bases in between. The CDR3 contains 13 residues. The germline gives CDR1 LNHDA, CDR2 SQIVND (reference sequence). CDR3 loop: CASSISVRETQYF. The CDR3 DNA reads as TGTGCCAGTAGTATCAGTGTTCGAGAGACCCAGTACTTC.

This clone was seen a handful of times. Other DNA variants within this sample encode the same CDR3. V is TRBV20-1 and J is TRBJ2-5; D is possibly TRBD2 (6 bases). The germline V and J ends were trimmed by 6 bases and 1 base, with 6 bases remaining between them. The germline gives CDR1 DFQATT, CDR2 SNEGSKA (reference sequence). CDR3 length equals 11 residues. CDR3 loop: CSAGGQETQYF. CDR3 sequence (DNA): TGCAGTGCCGGGGGCCAAGAGACCCAGTACTTC.

The V gene is TRBV27, the J gene TRBJ2-1; no clear D. This CDR3 has 13 amino acids. Looked up from germline, CDR1 is MNHEY and CDR2 is SMNVEV (reference sequence). Deletions cut 3 bases from V and 2 bases from J, with 5 bases between. The CDR3 region is CASSFGAYNEQFF. In DNA, the CDR3 is TGTGCCAGCAGTTTTGGGGCCTACAATGAGCAGTTCTTC.

The chain joins TRBV18 to TRBJ2-7; D may be TRBD1 (5 bases). V was clipped by 5 bases and J by 6 bases, with 14 bases between them. Per the germline V gene, CDR1 is KGHSH and CDR2 is LQKENI. CDR3 length equals 13 residues. The CDR3 bases are TGTGCCAGCTCAGGTATGGGGCCGGGCGAGCAGTACGTC. Protein sequence: CASSGMGPGEQYV.

V usage is TRBV7-3 and J usage is TRBJ1-1; unclear D gene. The V end lost 4 bases, the J end lost 5 bases, and 11 bases lay between the germline ends. The CDR3 is 13 residues long. Germline assignment: CDR1 SGHTA and CDR2 FQGTGA. CDR3 protein: CASSSQAGTEAFF. The CDR3 DNA reads TGTGCCAGCAGCTCCCAGGCGGGGACTGAAGCTTTCTTT.

This clone has only a few counts. The chain couples TRBV27 to TRBJ2-1; the D call may be TRBD1 or TRBD2 (5 bases each). This CDR3 contains 14 residues. Looked up from germline, CDR1 is MNHEY and CDR2 is SMNVEV (reference sequence). V was cut by 1 base and J by 4 bases, with 8 bases left in between. The CDR3 spells CASSLLGRYNEQFF. The CDR3 DNA follows: TGTGCCAGCAGTTTATTGGGACGGTACAATGAGCAGTTCTTC.

In DNA form, the CDR3 reads TGCGCCAGCAGCTTGGGCAGCGCTCCTGGAAACACCATATATTTT. Its translation is CASSLGSAPGNTIYF. The chain links TRBV5-1 to TRBJ1-3; no clear D gene. V lost 0 bases and J lost 2, with 9 bases in between. The CDR3 runs 15 residues. CDR1 and CDR2 from the germline V gene are SGHRS and YFSETQ.

This chain uses TRBV15 with TRBJ1-4, with a tentative D call TRBD1 (5 bases). Germline V lookup: CDR1 LNHNV, CDR2 YYDKDF (reference sequence). This CDR3 has 14 amino acids. Trimming left V 2 bases short and J 8 bases short, with 12 bases between. CDR3 region: CATSRPGQGEKLFF. CDR3 coding DNA: TGTGCCACCAGCAGACCAGGGCAGGGAGAAAAACTGTTTTTT.

V is TRBV7-5 and J is TRBJ1-4; the table names TRBD1, a call not compared with the DNA. TRBV7-5 is given as a pseudogene. The CDR3 has 15 amino acids. CDR3 in DNA: TGTGTCAGAAGCTTTGCGACAGAAGGTAATGAAAAACTGTTTTTT. Translation: CVRSFATEGNEKLFF.

This clone has only a few counts. V usage is TRBV29-1 and J usage is TRBJ2-3, with a weak D call TRBD1 (5 bases). Germline V gene sequence: CDR1 SQVTM, CDR2 ANQGSEA. V shed 4 bases and J shed 4 bases, with 15 bases lying between them. This CDR3 region has 14 residues. CDR3 sequence: CSVGYRLGSDTQYF. CDR3 DNA sequence: TGCAGCGTTGGGTACAGGCTCGGGTCAGATACGCAGTATTTT.

V usage is TRBV30 and J usage is TRBJ1-1, with 8 bases matching TRBD1. CDR1 is GTSNPN, CDR2 SVGIG, per germline (reference sequence). The CDR3 has 15 amino acids. V shed 0 bases and J 6 bases; nucleotides not matched to a gene: 9. This CDR3 reads CAWSVPPGGFPEAFF. The CDR3 DNA sequence: TGTGCCTGGAGTGTACCCCCAGGGGGCTTTCCTGAAGCTTTCTTT. Supplemented by reference TRBV30 and TRBJ1-1, the full variable domain reads SQTIHQWPATLVQPVGSPLSLECTVEGTSNPNLYWYRQAAGRGLQLLFYSVGIGQISSEVPQNLSASRPQDRQFILSSKKLLLSDSGFYLCAWSVPPGGFPEAFFGQGTRLTVV.

The chain combines TRBV2 with TRBJ1-1; D remains unclear. V lost 4 bases and J 8 bases, leaving 5 bases between the germline ends. The CDR3 totals 10 residues. CDR1 and CDR2 (germline): SNHLY, FYNNEI. The CDR3 protein is CASSGREAFF. The CDR3 coding sequence is TGTGCCAGCAGTGGGCGAGAAGCTTTCTTT.

The chain links TRBV15 to TRBJ1-1; 10 bases line up with TRBD1. This CDR3 has 16 residues. CDR1 and CDR2 (germline): LNHNV, YYDKDF (reference sequence). V was pared by 6 bases and J by 0 bases, with 7 bases of the junction left unmatched. This CDR3 is CATSPGDRGMNTEAFF. CDR3 in DNA: TGTGCCACCAGTCCAGGGGACAGGGGAATGAACACTGAAGCTTTCTTT.

The chain carries TRBV7-2 and TRBJ2-1; D ambiguous. V was trimmed by 11 bases and J by 1 base, leaving 15 bases between them. The CDR3 is made up of 14 amino acids. Germline V lookup: CDR1 SGHTA, CDR2 FQGNSA. CDR3 in DNA: TGTGCCTGCGCGCTAACGAGATCCTACAATGAGCAGTTCTTC. Amino acids: CACALTRSYNEQFF.

The V call is TRBV6-1, the J call TRBJ1-2; 9 positions agree with TRBD1. The CDR3 is made up of 13 amino acids. CDR1 is MNHNS and CDR2 is SASEGT in the germline V gene. J lost 8 bases, V lost 6 bases, and 7 bases had no gene match. In DNA form, the CDR3 reads TGTGCCAGCAGCCGGGACAGGGCTGGAGGCTACACCTTC. It is translated as CASSRDRAGGYTF.

The CDR3 is CSAYIPNEQFF. CDR3 nucleotide sequence: TGCAGTGCTTACATTCCCAATGAGCAGTTCTTC. The chain is built from TRBV20-1 and TRBJ2-1, with D uncertain. Trimming removed 5 bases from V and 6 bases from J, with 8 bases in between. The germline V gene encodes CDR1 DFQATT and CDR2 SNEGSKA (reference sequence). This CDR3 is built from 11 residues.

V and J are TRBV19 and TRBJ2-7; 9 bases line up with TRBD2. CDR1 LNHDA and CDR2 SQIVND come from the germline V gene (reference sequence). The CDR3 sequence is 17 residues long. The ends lost 0 bases at V and 5 bases at J; junction bases unmatched: 11. CDR3 DNA sequence: TGTGCCAGTAGTATAGATCCCCCTAGCGGGACGTCCAACGAGCAGTACTTC. It codes for CASSIDPPSGTSNEQYF.